Below, 22 T cell receptor beta chains from the same sample are listed, as sequenced in a study of CD4 T cells in relation to SARS-CoV-2 and coronaviruses. Their antigens remain unidentified. Sequencing used immunoSEQ multiplex PCR; TCRdb keeps in-frame clones, though not all of them. The data hold around 25,000 clones, with around 78% observed a single time. Unexposed donor CD4+ T cells date from about 2011-2018, before the COVID-19 pandemic. The cells were cultured for over eight days before CD4+ T cells were isolated. The material sequenced was CD4+ T cells from PBMCs, cultured in vitro. These receptors originate from a human donor in good health.

This chain uses TRBV9 with TRBJ1-4, with D unresolved. The CDR3 length is 15 residues. V dropped 0 bases and J dropped 10 bases, with 16 bases sitting between them. The germline V gene has CDR1 SGDLS and CDR2 YYNGEE. The CDR3 is CASSVAGSTKGKLFF. CDR3 DNA: TGTGCCAGCAGCGTAGCCGGCAGCACAAAAGGAAAACTGTTTTTT.

This rearrangement joins TRBV25-1 to TRBJ2-7; the match to TRBD2 covers 9 bases. Germline trimming cut 0 bases from V and 0 bases from J; bases unmatched to any gene: 3. CDR1 is MGHDK and CDR2 is SYGVNS in the germline V gene. This CDR3 has 16 residues. The CDR3 protein is CASSEYGSGSSYEQYF. CDR3 in DNA: TGTGCCAGCAGTGAATACGGTAGCGGGAGCTCCTACGAGCAGTACTTC.

This clone was detected only once. The gene calls are TRBV5-4 and TRBJ1-3; D not certain. Trimming took off 4 bases at V and 7 bases at J, with 15 bases between the two ends. The CDR3 length is 14 residues. The germline V gene has CDR1 SGHNT and CDR2 YYREEE (reference sequence). CDR3 loop: CASSPRPGVNTIYF. The CDR3 DNA sequence: TGTGCCAGCAGCCCACGACCGGGTGTTAACACCATATATTTT.

This chain connects TRBV3-1 (or the pseudogene TRBV3-2) to TRBJ2-7, with D maybe TRBD1 (5 bases). The germline CDR1 and CDR2 sequences are LGHDT and YNNKEL (reference sequence). The CDR3 covers 13 residues. Trimming cost V 2 bases and J 3 bases, with 8 bases left between them. The CDR3 region has the DNA TGTGCCAGCAGCCAACTACAGGTCTACGAGCAGTACTTC. The encoded protein is CASSQLQVYEQYF.

This clone has just one count. The rearrangement links TRBV11-2 to TRBJ2-1; 8 bases fit TRBD2. The junction had 7 bases not matched to a gene; V was cut back by 2 bases and J by 7 bases. CDR3 length: 15 amino acids. Germline assignment: CDR1 SGHAT and CDR2 FQNNGV. The chain's CDR3 is CASSLFGGGLNEQFF. The CDR3 region has the DNA TGTGCCAGCAGCTTATTTGGCGGGGGGCTAAATGAGCAGTTCTTC.

This chain links TRBV27 with TRBJ2-1, with D maybe TRBD1 (6 bases). Trimming removed 5 bases at V and 6 bases at J, with 14 bases between. Germline V lookup: CDR1 MNHEY, CDR2 SMNVEV (reference sequence). The CDR3 has 14 residues. The CDR3 reads CASSPRQGSNEQFF. The CDR3 nucleotides are TGTGCCAGCAGTCCACGGCAGGGGAGCAATGAGCAGTTCTTC.

This clone was seen a handful of times. The chain employs TRBV3-1 (or the pseudogene TRBV3-2) and TRBJ1-6, with TRBD1 matching 7 bases. Germline V gives CDR1 LGHDT, CDR2 YNNKEL (reference sequence). With V trimmed by 0 bases and J by 10 bases, 3 bases remained unmatched. This CDR3 region has 14 residues. The CDR3 reads CASSQEDRTSPLHF. The CDR3 region has the DNA TGTGCCAGCAGCCAAGAGGACAGGACATCACCCCTCCACTTT.

This clone was observed a handful of times. The chain is built from TRBV28 and TRBJ1-5, with D unresolved. In germline, CDR1 is MDHEN, CDR2 SYDVKM. The length of the CDR3 is 15 residues. The V end was cut by 2 bases, the J end by 7 bases, with 15 bases between. The CDR3, as DNA: TGTGCCAGCAGTTTAACTCCGCTTCTCGGGCAGCCCCAGCATTTT. Translated: CASSLTPLLGQPQHF.

The V gene is TRBV6-1, the J gene TRBJ1-2; D not certain. Germline V gene sequence: CDR1 MNHNS, CDR2 SASEGT. V dropped 3 bases and J dropped 7 bases, with 15 bases sitting between them. The CDR3 runs 14 residues. CDR3 nucleotide sequence: TGTGCCAGCAGTGACCTGCCAGGCCTCGGTGGCTACACCTTC. This gives the protein CASSDLPGLGGYTF.

The chain combines TRBV18 with TRBJ1-1, with D unresolved. Looked up from germline, CDR1 is KGHSH and CDR2 is LQKENI. V was cut by 6 bases and J by 2 bases, with 16 bases left in between. The CDR3 has 15 residues. CDR3 in DNA: TGTGCCAGCTCCCCTCCGCGGGCGGAAAACACTGAAGCTTTCTTT. Translating gives CASSPPRAENTEAFF.

In DNA form, the CDR3 reads TGTGCCAGCAGCCCCGATCTTGTAGGCACTGAAGCTTTCTTT. Amino acid sequence: CASSPDLVGTEAFF. V and J are TRBV28 and TRBJ1-1; D is uncertain. Looked up from germline, CDR1 is MDHEN and CDR2 is SYDVKM. V dropped 6 bases and J dropped 4 bases, with 15 bases sitting between them. The CDR3 extends over 14 amino acids.

The V gene is TRBV11-1, the J gene TRBJ2-3; 9 positions agree with TRBD1. The V and J ends lost 4 bases and 6 bases, in that order; junction bases with no gene match: 8. Germline assignment: CDR1 SGHAT and CDR2 FQDESV (reference sequence). The CDR3 contains 15 residues. In nucleotides, the CDR3 is TGTGCCAGCAGCTCGGGACAGGGTGTGGTCGATACGCAGTATTTT. It codes for CASSSGQGVVDTQYF.

The rearrangement uses TRBV12-2 and TRBJ1-2. TRBV12-2 is termed a pseudogene. The CDR3 is 14 residues long. CDR3 coding DNA: TGTGCAAGTCGCCGGGCAGCGGTAATCTATGGCTACACCTTC. Residues: CASRRAAVIYGYTF.

This chain's CDR3 is CASSLGTGATRDTQYF. As DNA, the CDR3 is TGTGCCAGCAGCTTGGGGACCGGGGCCACGAGAGATACGCAGTATTTT. The chain uses TRBV5-4 and TRBJ2-3, with D perhaps assigned TRBD1 or TRBD2 (5 bases each). CDR1 and CDR2 (germline): SGHNT, YYREEE (reference sequence). CDR3 length: 16 amino acids. V lost 0 bases and J 5 bases, leaving 16 bases between the germline ends.

The rearrangement uses TRBV30 and TRBJ1-5, with D possibly being TRBD1 (6 bases). This CDR3 is 17 amino acids long. Trimming left V 2 bases short and J 2 bases short, with 19 bases between. CDR1 and CDR2 (germline): GTSNPN, SVGIG (reference sequence). The CDR3 DNA reads TGTGCCTGGAGTATAACAGGGATCGGGGGCGGCAATCAGCCCCAGCATTTT. Its protein is CAWSITGIGGGNQPQHF.

The chain joins TRBV29-1 to TRBJ2-5; D is uncertain. Germline values: CDR1 SQVTM, CDR2 ANQGSEA. The CDR3 sequence is 14 residues long. Trimming took 1 base from V and 1 from J, leaving 10 bases between them. The CDR3 nucleotides are TGCAGCGTTGAAGGGGCTAGACTCCAAGAGACCCAGTACTTC. Protein: CSVEGARLQETQYF.

This chain links TRBV6-5 with TRBJ1-2; D is possibly TRBD1 (6 bases). The V end was cut by 5 bases, the J end by 8 bases, with 15 bases between. The CDR3 contains 13 residues. Germline CDR1 is MNHEY and CDR2 is SVGAGI. CDR3 protein: CASSTGRLRGYTF. In DNA, the CDR3 is TGTGCCAGCAGTACAGGGAGGTTGAGAGGCTACACCTTC.

This chain connects TRBV6-2 or TRBV6-3 to TRBJ2-3; 13 bases match TRBD2. Germline lookup yields CDR1 MNHEY and CDR2 SVGEGT. The CDR3 has 17 amino acids. V shed 3 bases, J shed 8 bases, and the junction held 11 bases outside the gene matches. CDR3 sequence (DNA): TGTGCCAGCAGTTATTCGGGACTAGCGGGGACTAGGGGTACGCAGTATTTT. Its translation: CASSYSGLAGTRGTQYF.

V usage is TRBV7-2 and J usage is TRBJ2-3, with D tentatively TRBD2 (6 bases). The CDR3 is 16 residues long. Germline V gives CDR1 SGHTA, CDR2 FQGNSA. V was trimmed by 5 bases and J by 0 bases, leaving 15 bases between them. The CDR3 coding sequence is TGTGCCAGCAGCACCGGACTACCCTCTAGCACAGATACGCAGTATTTT. It codes for CASSTGLPSSTDTQYF.

This clone was seen a handful of times. The gene calls are TRBV3-1 (or the pseudogene TRBV3-2) and TRBJ2-4, with D possibly matching TRBD2 (5 bases). The CDR3 loop spans 12 amino acids. The V gene's germline CDR1 is LGHDT and CDR2 YNNKEL (reference sequence). V was shortened by 2 bases and J by 7 bases, with 6 bases between the two germline ends. CDR3 nucleotide sequence: TGTGCCAGCAGCCAAAGCGGTAACATTCAGTACTTC. It specifies CASSQSGNIQYF.

The J gene is TRBJ2-1, the V gene TRBV10-1; the match to TRBD2 covers 12 bases. In germline, CDR1 is WNHNN, CDR2 SYGVQD (reference sequence). This CDR3 has 15 residues. Losses at the gene ends were 8 bases for V and 7 bases for J; bases not matched to a gene: 9. The CDR3 loop reads CASGTSGFRWNEQFF. Written as DNA, the CDR3 is TGCGCCAGCGGGACTAGCGGGTTCCGCTGGAATGAGCAGTTCTTC.

This clone was picked up a small number of times. The chain joins TRBV18 to TRBJ2-1, with 10 bases that match TRBD1. The CDR3 has 17 residues. V lost 2 bases and J lost 5; bases outside the gene matches: 9. Germline loops: CDR1 KGHSH, CDR2 LQKENI. CDR3 DNA sequence: TGTGCCAGCTCACCAGGACAGGGGGGGATGGTAAACAATGAGCAGTTCTTC. It specifies CASSPGQGGMVNNEQFF.